Shown below are 22 T cell receptor beta chains from a single sample sequenced in a study of blood T cells in healthy people across ages. Through a sample-barcoded 5' primer and a J-beta primer mix, a second PCR was run for about 6 to 11 cycles. TCRdb fed the 5' RACE reads into MiXCR, producing one record per CDR3 protein. The sample has about 1,400,000 distinct CDR3 sequences; roughly 60% are singletons. The sample taken for sequencing was blood. Every receptor here comes from a young man in good health.

This chain joins TRBV28 and TRBJ1-1, with D unresolved. CDR1 is MDHEN and CDR2 is SYDVKM in the germline V gene. V gave up 2 bases and J gave up 3 bases, with 10 bases separating them. The CDR3 covers 14 residues. DNA of the CDR3: TGTGCCAGCAGTTTACCCGCTTCGGACACTGAAGCTTTCTTT. Its translation: CASSLPASDTEAFF.

In this sample, this clonotype turned up once. Being one base from a much bigger clone, this may be a read error. The chain links TRBV12-3 or TRBV12-4 to TRBJ2-3; 11 bases agree with TRBD2. The CDR3 is 15 amino acids. CDR3 protein: CASSLAGGITDAQYF. For the CDR3, the DNA is TGTGCCAGCAGCCTAGCGGGGGGTATCACAGATGCGCAGTATTTT.

In this sample, this clonotype turned up a few times. The chain is built from TRBV11-2 and TRBJ2-5; TRBD1 matches 11 bases. Unmatched junction bases numbered 7, after V lost 5 bases and J lost 5 bases. Germline CDR1 is SGHAT and CDR2 is FQNNGV. The CDR3 sequence is 15 residues long. CDR3 DNA sequence: TGTGCCAGCAGCCGAGGGACAGGGGGAATCGAGACCCAGTACTTC. Protein product: CASSRGTGGIETQYF.

This clonotype was seen a handful of times. V is TRBV7-2 and J is TRBJ2-1; 9 positions agree with TRBD1. The ends lost 4 bases at V and 7 bases at J; junction bases unmatched: 8. CDR1 is SGHTA and CDR2 is FQGNSA in the germline V gene. CDR3 size: 15 residues. This CDR3 reads CASSWDRVLENEQFF. The CDR3 bases are TGTGCCAGCAGCTGGGACAGGGTTTTGGAAAATGAGCAGTTCTTC.

The V call is TRBV20-1, the J call TRBJ2-1; D is tentatively TRBD1 or TRBD2 (5 bases each). CDR1 and CDR2 from the germline V gene are DFQATT and SNEGSKA (reference sequence). V dropped 1 base and J dropped 1 base, with 17 bases sitting between them. The CDR3 extends over 17 amino acids. As DNA, the CDR3 is TGCAGTGCTAGAGTCTGGGGGAGTTCCAATTCCTACAATGAGCAGTTCTTC. This sequence encodes CSARVWGSSNSYNEQFF.

A few counts support this clonotype. This chain links TRBV6-5 with TRBJ1-1; 8 bases line up with TRBD1. V lost 6 bases and J lost 3; bases outside the gene matches: 6. The CDR3 is 14 amino acids. CDR1 is MNHEY and CDR2 is SVGAGI in the germline V gene. The CDR3, as DNA: TGTGCCAGCAGCCGGACAGGGCTTGACACTGAAGCTTTCTTT. It is translated as CASSRTGLDTEAFF.

The J gene is TRBJ1-1, the V gene TRBV11-2; a possible D gene is TRBD1 (5 bases). The CDR3 contains 18 residues. The ends were cut back, 4 bases at V and 0 bases at J, with 21 bases in the middle. Germline-derived CDR1 and CDR2 are SGHAT and FQNNGV. In DNA form, the CDR3 reads TGTGCCAGCAGCTCCTTGGCTCGGGGGAATAGCATGAACACTGAAGCTTTCTTT. It is translated as CASSSLARGNSMNTEAFF.

The J gene is TRBJ2-3, the V gene TRBV20-1; D remains ambiguous. The germline V and J ends were trimmed by 1 base and 5 bases, with 13 bases remaining between them. Germline V gives CDR1 DFQATT, CDR2 SNEGSKA (reference sequence). This CDR3 spans 14 amino acids. CDR3 DNA: TGCAGTGCTAGAGTAAAAGGAGCTGGAGATACGCAGTATTTT. This gives the protein CSARVKGAGDTQYF.

The rearrangement links TRBV24-1 to TRBJ1-1; no clear D. From germline, CDR1 is KGHDR and CDR2 SFDVKD. The CDR3 is made up of 15 amino acids. Trimming shortened V by 5 bases and J by 4 bases, and 16 bases separated the two germline ends. CDR3 DNA sequence: TGTGCCACCAGTGGGAAAAAGGGTCGGGGCACTGAAGCTTTCTTT. Its translation: CATSGKKGRGTEAFF.

The V and J genes are TRBV20-1 and TRBJ2-4, with unresolved D. V lost 0 bases to trimming and J lost 6 bases, with 12 bases between them. This CDR3 has 14 residues. Germline V gene data show CDR1 as DFQATT and CDR2 as SNEGSKA (reference sequence). The CDR3 reads CSARDRGSGNIQYF. The CDR3 DNA reads TGCAGTGCTAGAGATCGCGGTTCGGGAAACATTCAGTACTTC.

This chain joins TRBV18 and TRBJ1-3; no definite D call. The CDR3 is made up of 13 amino acids. Germline V CDR1 and CDR2: KGHSH, LQKENI. Trimming removed 6 bases from V and 4 bases from J, with 10 bases in between. The CDR3 is CASSALEGNTIYF. CDR3 DNA sequence: TGTGCCAGCTCTGCCTTGGAAGGAAACACCATATATTTT.

The chain has TRBV5-1 and TRBJ1-1; tentatively, D is TRBD1 (5 bases). Trimming pared 4 bases from V and 3 bases from J, leaving 13 bases between. The V gene's germline CDR1 is SGHRS and CDR2 YFSETQ. This CDR3 contains 14 residues. In DNA form, the CDR3 reads TGCGCCAGCAGCAGCGGGGCGGGGGACACTGAAGCTTTCTTT. This sequence encodes CASSSGAGDTEAFF.

The chain joins TRBV11-3 to TRBJ2-3; D uncertain. The CDR3 has 14 amino acids. Germline CDR1 SGHNT, CDR2 YENEEA. The V gene lost 5 bases and the J gene lost 5 bases, with 14 bases spanning the gap. The CDR3 is CASSAATWEDTQYF. Here the CDR3 DNA reads TGTGCCAGCAGCGCAGCCACTTGGGAAGATACGCAGTATTTT.

This chain uses TRBV5-1 with TRBJ1-1; D gene unclear. Trimming stripped 7 bases from V and 1 base from J, with 14 bases between. Germline V lookup: CDR1 SGHRS, CDR2 YFSETQ. The CDR3 consists of 14 residues. CDR3 DNA: TGCGCCAGCGCCGCGGCCTCCGAGAACACTGAAGCTTTCTTT. This translates into CASAAASENTEAFF.

CDR3 sequence reads: CASLLRDEGYGYTF. DNA for the CDR3: TGTGCCAGCCTCTTGAGGGACGAGGGCTATGGCTACACCTTC. The rearrangement uses TRBV2 and TRBJ1-2, with a tentative D call TRBD1 (5 bases). This CDR3 has 14 residues. Trimming pared 8 bases from V and 4 bases from J, leaving 17 bases between. From germline, CDR1 is SNHLY and CDR2 FYNNEI.

The chain joins TRBV4-1 to TRBJ2-1; D possibly corresponds to TRBD2 (6 bases). The CDR3 runs 17 residues. Deletions cut 0 bases from V and 0 bases from J, with 12 bases between. Per the germline V gene, CDR1 is MGHRA and CDR2 is YSYEKL. Written as DNA, the CDR3 is TGCGCCAGCAGCCAAGATCCGGGACTGGACTCCTACAATGAGCAGTTCTTC. This translates into CASSQDPGLDSYNEQFF.

J is TRBJ2-7 and V is TRBV29-1; no firm D call. Deletions cut 4 bases from V and 5 bases from J, with 12 bases between. Germline V gene sequence: CDR1 SQVTM, CDR2 ANQGSEA. The CDR3 length is 12 residues. CDR3 coding DNA: TGCAGCGTTGTATCTAGGACCAACGAGCAGTACTTC. This encodes CSVVSRTNEQYF.

The CDR3 region has the DNA TGCGCCAGCAGCCAAGATGGGCCGATGGGGGAAAAACTGTTTTTT. It codes for CASSQDGPMGEKLFF. The V call is TRBV4-3, the J call TRBJ1-4; no reliable D call. Germline V lookup: CDR1 LGHNA, CDR2 YSLEER. V was pared by 0 bases and J by 8 bases, with 13 bases between. CDR3 length equals 15 residues.

This clonotype was seen a handful of times. The V gene is TRBV10-2, the J gene TRBJ2-7, with D uncertain. The V gene's germline CDR1 is WSHSY and CDR2 SAAADI. Trimming cost V 5 bases and J 5 bases, with 7 bases left between them. The CDR3 is 11 residues long. CDR3 sequence reads: CASSSPNEQYF. The DNA of the CDR3 is TGCGCCAGCAGTTCTCCGAACGAGCAGTACTTC.

V and J are TRBV3-1 and TRBJ2-1; D possibly corresponds to TRBD2 (5 bases). Germline CDR1 and CDR2: LGHDT and YNNKEL (reference sequence). CDR3 length: 13 residues. V dropped 0 bases and J dropped 10 bases, with 10 bases sitting between them. This CDR3 reads CASSQDHSGEQFF. The CDR3 region has the DNA TGTGCCAGCAGCCAAGATCATTCGGGGGAGCAGTTCTTC.

The chain couples TRBV7-2 to TRBJ2-3; 9 nucleotides align to TRBD1. The CDR3 length is 15 residues. Germline-derived CDR1 and CDR2 are SGHTA and FQGNSA. V was clipped by 4 bases and J by 4 bases; unmatched bases: 6. CDR3 in DNA: TGTGCCAGCAGCTCTAGGACAGGGGACGCAGATACGCAGTATTTT. It translates to CASSSRTGDADTQYF.

The V gene is TRBV5-6, the J gene TRBJ1-5, with D hard to call. The CDR3 runs to 15 residues. Germline assignment: CDR1 SGHDT and CDR2 YYEEEE. Trimming left V 3 bases short and J 4 bases short, with 14 bases between. For the CDR3, the DNA is TGTGCCAGCAGCTCCGGACGGGCTTCGAATCAGCCCCAGCATTTT. Amino acid sequence: CASSSGRASNQPQHF.